This T cell receptor (beta chain) derives from a study of radiation and T cells in renal cell carcinoma. The sample's time point: blood 4 weeks post-SBRT, at nephrectomy. The treatment here: 15 Gy SBRT to primary tumor, nephrectomy 4 weeks later. The germline V gene has CDR1 MNHNY and CDR2 SVGAGI (reference sequence). The CDR3 spans 14 residues. V gave up 2 bases and J gave up 5 bases, with 12 bases separating them. Clones were read by immunoSEQ multiplex PCR, and TCRdb kept only the in-frame ones, dropping some. Here the sample spans about 83,000 clones, less than 90% being singletons. This chain connects TRBV6-6 to TRBJ1-1; D remains ambiguous. The sequence came from a woman in her sixties with renal cell carcinoma. This sample comprised blood, obtained from a patient whose treatment included radiotherapy and nephrectomy. The CDR3 sequence: CASSYGGRGTEAFF. In DNA, the CDR3 is TGTGCCAGCAGTTACGGCGGACGGGGTACTGAAGCTTTCTTT.